This is a list of T cell receptor beta chains from one sample in a study of cytomegalovirus exposure and HLA in healthy donors. Profiling relied on immunoSEQ multiplex PCR, and the TCRdb table lists in-frame clones only, not all of them. This table has tens of thousands of clones, more than 50% appearing once. Sequencing used PBMCs. The receptors originated from a male donor in good health and CMV-seropositive. CDR3s include the opening cysteine and the closing phenylalanine or tryptophan. The D gene is left open where the match is weak. Clone size appears in some rows only: once, few, many, or a class for an expanded clone.

d_call cdr3_length j_call clone_size v_call cdr3_aa cdr3_nt
TRBD1 17 TRBJ2-3 NA TRBV19 CASSLRTGVGYTDTQYF TGTGCCAGTAGTTTACGGACAGGGGTAGGATACACAGATACGCAGTATTTT
TRBD2 15 TRBJ2-3 NA TRBV7-6 CASSGERGGSDTQYF TGTGCCAGCAGTGGGGAGCGGGGGGGCTCTGATACGCAGTATTTT
NA 14 TRBJ2-5 NA TRBV15 CATSREGGVGTQYF TGTGCCACCAGCAGAGAAGGAGGGGTCGGGACCCAGTACTTC
NA 18 TRBJ2-7 NA TRBV28 CASSLSLGAAGNSYEQYF TGTGCCAGCAGTTTATCGTTAGGTGCGGCTGGAAACTCCTACGAGCAGTACTTC
NA 13 TRBJ2-1 NA TRBV28 CASTLRPYNEQFF TGTGCCAGCACCCTACGTCCGTACAATGAGCAGTTCTTC
TRBD2 20 TRBJ2-7 NA TRBV10-1 CASSRKDGLAGATYSYEQYF TGCGCCAGCAGCCGCAAAGACGGACTAGCGGGGGCCACCTACTCCTACGAGCAGTACTTC
TRBD2 15 TRBJ2-7 NA TRBV30 CAWSSLGRVGGEQYF TGTGCCTGGAGTTCCCTCGGGAGGGTAGGGGGCGAGCAGTACTTC
TRBD2 13 TRBJ2-1 NA TRBV2 CASKTSVYNEQFF TGTGCCAGCAAGACTAGCGTCTACAATGAGCAGTTCTTC
NA 15 TRBJ1-1 NA TRBV28 CASSLRGRMNTEAFF TGTGCCAGCAGTTTACGTGGCAGAATGAACACTGAAGCTTTCTTT
NA 10 TRBJ2-1 few TRBV9 CASESGEQFF TGTGCCAGCGAAAGCGGTGAGCAGTTCTTC
NA 12 TRBJ2-1 few TRBV5-4 CASSLPSNEQFF TGTGCCAGCAGCTTGCCCAGCAATGAGCAGTTCTTC
TRBD2 14 TRBJ2-5 NA TRBV7-9 CASSPQRGAKTQYF TGTGCCAGCAGCCCTCAGCGGGGGGCAAAGACCCAGTACTTC
TRBD2 19 TRBJ2-7 NA TRBV27 CASSSLPSGGAGKTYEQYF TGTGCCAGCAGTTCTCTTCCTAGCGGGGGGGCCGGTAAAACCTACGAGCAGTACTTC
NA 13 TRBJ2-2 once TRBV10-3 CAINAINTGELFF TGTGCCATCAACGCGATCAACACCGGGGAGCTGTTTTTT
TRBD2 15 TRBJ2-2 NA TRBV9 CASSVGGGSTGELFF TGTGCCAGCAGCGTAGGGGGGGGTAGCACCGGGGAGCTGTTTTTT
NA 14 TRBJ1-1 NA TRBV28 CATHPQSKNTEAFF TGTGCCACCCATCCCCAGTCCAAGAACACTGAAGCTTTCTTT
NA 15 TRBJ2-3 NA TRBV25-1 CASSTPRGKTDTQYF TGTGCCAGCAGTACCCCTAGGGGAAAAACAGATACGCAGTATTTT
NA 13 TRBJ2-2 NA TRBV9 CASSAWNTGELFF TGTGCCAGCAGCGCCTGGAACACCGGGGAGCTGTTTTTT
NA 17 TRBJ2-3 NA TRBV10-3 CAISELMVGGRADTQYF TGTGCCATCAGTGAATTGATGGTTGGGGGCAGGGCAGATACGCAGTATTTT
NA 14 TRBJ2-5 NA TRBV15 CATSRGHAGETQYF TGTGCCACCAGCAGAGGGCACGCGGGGGAGACCCAGTACTTC
TRBD1 23 TRBJ1-3 few TRBV28 CASSAPGTGLTLETPNSGNTIYF TGTGCCAGCAGTGCCCCCGGGACAGGCCTCACTCTGGAAACCCCAAACTCCGGAAACACCATATATTTT
NA 15 TRBJ2-7 NA TRBV9 CASSPDSPITYEQYF TGTGCCAGCAGTCCCGACAGCCCCATTACCTACGAGCAGTACTTC
NA 12 TRBJ1-5 NA TRBV19 CASSIWEQPQHF TGTGCCAGTAGTATCTGGGAGCAGCCCCAGCATTTT
NA 13 TRBJ1-1 NA TRBV5-6 CASSFGGNTGAFF TGTGCCAGCAGCTTTGGAGGGAACACTGGAGCTTTCTTT
NA 15 TRBJ1-4 few TRBV27 CASSLQDRLGGKLFF TGTGCCAGCAGTTTACAGGACCGATTGGGGGGAAAACTGTTTTTT
NA 15 TRBJ2-7 few TRBV4-2 CASSQGDFYSYEQYF TGTGCCAGCAGCCAAGGCGACTTCTACTCCTACGAGCAGTACTTC
TRBD1 13 TRBJ2-1 NA TRBV14 CASSQTGDNEQFF TGTGCCAGCAGCCAAACAGGGGACAATGAGCAGTTCTTC
NA 15 TRBJ1-1 NA TRBV15 CATSRDREANTEAFF TGTGCCACCAGCAGAGATCGGGAAGCGAACACTGAAGCTTTCTTT
TRBD2 14 TRBJ2-7 NA TRBV5-1 CASSPPGGNHEQYF TGCGCCAGCAGCCCCCCCGGGGGGAACCACGAGCAGTACTTC
TRBD1 14 TRBJ1-1 NA TRBV27 CASSLRQGHTEAFF TGTGCCAGCAGCCTAAGACAGGGTCACACTGAAGCTTTCTTT
NA 16 TRBJ2-7 NA TRBV4-2 CASSQEAGADRYERYF TGTGCCAGCAGCCAAGAGGCAGGGGCCGACCGTTACGAGCGGTACTTC
TRBD1 15 TRBJ2-1 NA TRBV7-2 CASSLDRGSYNEQFF TGTGCCAGCAGCTTAGACAGGGGCTCCTACAATGAGCAGTTCTTC
TRBD1 16 TRBJ2-7 few TRBV7-9 CASSLARDSLTYEQYF TGTGCCAGCAGCTTAGCCCGGGACAGCCTGACCTACGAGCAGTACTTC
NA 15 TRBJ1-2 few TRBV6-5 CASSSQGGTVYGYTF TGTGCCAGCAGTTCCCAGGGCGGGACTGTCTATGGCTACACCTTC
NA 10 TRBJ2-1 NA TRBV30 CAWEYNEQFF TGTGCCTGGGAGTACAATGAGCAGTTCTTC
TRBD1 19 TRBJ2-2 NA TRBV28 CASSPPPYSGQGATGELFF TGTGCCAGCAGTCCACCCCCATATTCGGGACAGGGGGCTACGGGGGAGCTGTTTTTT
TRBD1 15 TRBJ1-1 NA TRBV6-6 CASSYTGGGNTEAFF TGTGCCAGCAGTTACACAGGGGGAGGAAACACTGAAGCTTTCTTT
NA 14 TRBJ2-3 NA TRBV18 CASSPPLRTDTQYF TGTGCCAGCTCACCACCCCTTCGCACAGATACGCAGTATTTT
NA 17 TRBJ1-2 NA TRBV9 CASSESRVEGLHYGYTF TGTGCCAGCAGCGAATCTAGGGTCGAGGGTCTCCACTATGGCTACACCTTC
NA 10 TRBJ1-4 NA TRBV27 CASSLFAAVF TGTGCCAGCAGTTTATTCGCCGCAGTTTTT
NA 15 TRBJ2-4 NA TRBV28 CASSDLGTLKNIQYF TGTGCCAGCAGTGACTTAGGGACACTTAAAAACATTCAGTACTTC